Shown below are 14 T cell receptor beta chains from a single sample sequenced in a study of shared clonotypes between healthy human individuals. Assay used: immunoSEQ multiplex PCR; TCRdb lists only in-frame clones, some missing. The table includes over 1.5 million clones, approximately 98% detected once. Source material: naive CD4+ T cells sorted from blood. The subset denotes: CD45RA+ positively selected. Source of these receptors: a man aged 25-45 years in good health.

V gene TRBV10-1 combines with J gene TRBJ2-5, with D unclear. The CDR3 has 12 residues. Germline CDR1 reads WNHNN; CDR2 reads SYGVQD (reference sequence). The V end was cut by 6 bases, the J end by 0 bases, with 5 bases between. The CDR3, as DNA: TGCGCCAGCAGCGCGAACCAAGAGACCCAGTACTTC. Translated: CASSANQETQYF.

This rearrangement joins TRBV6-1 to TRBJ1-1; D may be TRBD1 (6 bases). With 7 bases removed from V and 12 bases from J, the gap between germline ends came to 24 bases. The V gene's germline CDR1 is MNHNS and CDR2 SASEGT. This CDR3 region has 14 residues. CDR3 sequence: CASTTHTGGLPTFF. The CDR3 coding sequence is TGTGCCAGCACTACCCATACTGGGGGCCTCCCGACTTTCTTT.

The chain employs TRBV30 and TRBJ2-5; D not certain. The CDR3 consists of 11 residues. V shed 4 bases and J shed 0 bases, with 3 bases lying between them. Per germline, CDR1 GTSNPN and CDR2 SVGIG (reference sequence). CDR3 sequence: CAWNNQETQYF. In nucleotides, the CDR3 is TGTGCCTGGAATAACCAAGAGACCCAGTACTTC.

Only one count was recorded for this clone. The V call is TRBV7-2, the J call TRBJ2-7; D is unclear. The CDR3 length is 13 residues. Trimming stripped 4 bases from V and 2 bases from J, with 9 bases between. The germline V gene has CDR1 SGHTA and CDR2 FQGNSA. The CDR3 region has the DNA TGTGCCAGCAGCTCTAGGTCAACCTACGAGCAGTACTTC. Translated: CASSSRSTYEQYF. The full variable domain, its missing parts supplied by reference TRBV7-2 and TRBJ2-7, is GAGVSQSPSNKVTEKGKDVELRCDPISGHTALYWYRQSLGQGLEFLIYFQGNSAPDKSGLPSDRFSAERTGGSVSTLTIQRTQQEDSAVYLCASSSRSTYEQYFGPGTRLTVT.

The J gene is TRBJ1-4, the V gene TRBV29-1; TRBD1 might be the D (5 bases). CDR3 length: 13 amino acids. Germline CDR1 and CDR2: SQVTM and ANQGSEA. The V and J ends lost 5 bases and 6 bases respectively, with 13 bases between them. In nucleotides, the CDR3 is TGCAGCGTTTTTACGCAGGGTTATGAAAAACTGTTTTTT. Protein: CSVFTQGYEKLFF.

The chain links TRBV5-6 to TRBJ2-2; weak D call: TRBD1 (5 bases). Germline V CDR1 and CDR2: SGHDT, YYEEEE. Trimming took off 4 bases at V and 10 bases at J, with 20 bases between the two ends. The CDR3 totals 15 residues. CDR3 nucleotides: TGTGCCAGCAGCCTAGTTGTTAGCAGGGTGGAGGAGCTGTTTTTT. Protein product: CASSLVVSRVEELFF.

The CDR3 loop is CASSSWGASSYNEQFF. The CDR3 DNA follows: TGTGCCAGCAGTTCGTGGGGGGCCAGCTCCTACAATGAGCAGTTCTTC. This chain connects TRBV27 to TRBJ2-1; D possibly matches TRBD1 or TRBD2 (6 bases each). V was clipped by 4 bases and J by 0 bases, with 13 bases between them. This CDR3 is 16 amino acids long. The germline V gene has CDR1 MNHEY and CDR2 SMNVEV (reference sequence).

The chain's CDR3 is CASSLRQGSGYYGYTF. The CDR3 DNA reads TGTGCCAGCAGTTTACGGCAGGGGTCCGGTTACTATGGCTACACCTTC. The chain joins TRBV28 to TRBJ1-2; maybe TRBD1 (6 bases). Deletions cut 2 bases from V and 3 bases from J, with 16 bases between. The CDR3 totals 16 residues. The germline CDR1 and CDR2 sequences are MDHEN and SYDVKM.

This chain joins TRBV7-2 and TRBJ2-7, with TRBD2 matching 12 bases. The CDR3 covers 14 residues. Looked up from germline, CDR1 is SGHTA and CDR2 is FQGNSA. V dropped 8 bases and J dropped 4; count of bases not matched to a gene: 6. CDR3 nucleotide sequence: TGTGCCAGCGGCGGACTAGCGGGACTGTACGAGCAGTACTTC. The encoded protein is CASGGLAGLYEQYF.

The chain links TRBV7-6 to TRBJ2-1; 7 positions match TRBD2. V dropped 2 bases and J dropped 8; count of bases not matched to a gene: 12. Germline CDR1 and CDR2: SGHVS and FNYEAQ. CDR3 length: 16 amino acids. The CDR3 region has the DNA TGTGCCAGCAGCTTACGCGCTGGACTAGGAGTGGATGAGCAGTTCTTC. As protein: CASSLRAGLGVDEQFF.

Turning to this clone: Its ends do not fully match the called genes, so a read error is possible. The chain employs TRBV2 and TRBJ2-7; D is unclear. Germline V gene data show CDR1 as SNHLY and CDR2 as FYNNEI. The CDR3 contains 8 residues. The chain's CDR3 is CASLPRNF. CDR3 coding DNA: TGTGCCAGCCTCCCTCGGAACTTC. Variable domain in full (rest from reference TRBV2 and TRBJ2-7): EPEVTQTPSHQVTQMGQEVILRCVPISNHLYFYWYRQILGQKVEFLVSFYNNEISEKSEIFDDQFSVERPDGSNFTLKIRSTKLEDSAMYFCASLPRNFGPGTRLTVT.

The rearrangement joins TRBV28 to TRBJ2-7, with 9 bases fitting TRBD1. Per the germline V gene, CDR1 is MDHEN and CDR2 is SYDVKM. J gave up 2 bases and V 4 bases, and 15 bases lay outside the gene matches. The CDR3 sequence is 18 residues long. The CDR3 nucleotides read TGTGCCAGCAGTTCTTGGGGACAGGGAGTAGAGTGGCCCTACGAGCAGTACTTC. Protein product: CASSSWGQGVEWPYEQYF.

V and J are TRBV28 and TRBJ2-6; D not certain. The CDR3 runs 14 residues. Trimming stripped 3 bases from V and 2 bases from J, with 5 bases between. The germline CDR1 and CDR2 sequences are MDHEN and SYDVKM. CDR3 bases: TGTGCCAGCAGTTTTACCCCTGGGGCCAACGTCCTGACTTTC. Translated: CASSFTPGANVLTF.

This rearrangement joins TRBV11-2 to TRBJ2-7; 7 bases agree with TRBD1. Germline loops: CDR1 SGHAT, CDR2 FQNNGV. With V trimmed by 6 bases and J by 4 bases, 12 bases remained unmatched. The CDR3 loop spans 15 amino acids. CDR3: CASRKLGTDIYEQYF. DNA of the CDR3: TGTGCCAGCAGAAAACTCGGGACAGATATTTACGAGCAGTACTTC.